This entry lists 2 T cell receptor beta chains sequenced from one sample in a study of blood T cells in healthy people across ages. Using a J-beta primer mix together with a sample-barcoded 5' primer, a second PCR was run for about 6 to 11 cycles. TCRdb reprocessed the 5' RACE reads with MiXCR, giving one entry per CDR3 protein. In the table there are approximately 1,700,000 distinct CDR3 sequences, approximately 39% of which are singletons. Sequencing was done on a sample of blood. Receptors originate from a human donor in good health.

The table lists this clonotype with a few counts. V gene TRBV7-2 combines with J gene TRBJ2-7, with unresolved D. Germline V gives CDR1 SGHTA, CDR2 FQGNSA. Trimming pared 5 bases from V and 0 bases from J, leaving 11 bases between. There are 14 residues in the CDR3. DNA of the CDR3: TGTGCCAGCAGCCCGACGGTAGTCTCCTACGAGCAGTACTTC. It yields the protein CASSPTVVSYEQYF.

This clonotype was recorded a few times. The chain employs TRBV29-1 and TRBJ1-5; maybe TRBD1 (5 bases). Trimming left V 4 bases short and J 7 bases short, with 14 bases between. CDR3 length: 13 amino acids. Germline assignment: CDR1 SQVTM and CDR2 ANQGSEA. For the CDR3, the DNA is TGCAGCGTTGCCAATGGGGGGGGACAGCCCCAGCATTTT. It yields the protein CSVANGGGQPQHF.